The rows below give T cell receptor beta chains drawn from one sample of a study of blood T cell repertoires in COVID-19. Sequencing was performed with immunoSEQ multiplex PCR; in TCRdb, only in-frame clones are kept and a portion is missing. The table has 200,000 to 250,000 clones, roughly 83% seen once; the top ten hold about 1.3%. The source material was PBMCs or T cells enriched from blood (not recorded which). All receptors derive from a woman in her 40s with acute COVID-19. CDR3s include the opening cysteine and the closing phenylalanine or tryptophan.

v_call,j_call,cdr3_aa
TRBV19,TRBJ2-7,CASKTSGGTYEQYF
TRBV28,TRBJ1-5,CASSLGRTGNQPQHF
TRBV7-9,TRBJ1-1,CASSLGQGMNTEAFF
TRBV12-3/TRBV12-4,TRBJ2-7,CASNLAGVNEQYF
TRBV7-2,TRBJ1-2,CASSAGQGANYGYTF
TRBV6-5,TRBJ2-7,CASRKLQGATYEQYF
TRBV5-1,TRBJ1-1,CASNGQNTEAFF
TRBV28,TRBJ1-2,CASRPRGTPLNGYTF
TRBV7-9,TRBJ1-2,CASSRPQATYGYTF
TRBV5-1,TRBJ2-3,CASSFPGTDTQYF
TRBV6-5,TRBJ1-5,CASTARGTQPQHF
TRBV6-5,TRBJ2-1,CASSPGHPSYNEQFF
TRBV5-8,TRBJ2-3,CASSLGLSGKTDTQYF
TRBV19,TRBJ2-7,CASTSPAGDRGYEQYF
TRBV29-1,TRBJ1-5,CSVASGINQPQHF
TRBV4-1,TRBJ2-4,CASSHGGAAKNIQYF
TRBV28,TRBJ1-1,CASSGSTVGNTEAFF
TRBV7-2,TRBJ1-6,CASSSATGPGNSPLHF
TRBV5-5,TRBJ2-5,CASSFLQGAETQYF
TRBV29-1,TRBJ1-2,CSVGNRDVYGYTF
TRBV19,TRBJ1-1,CASSIGRGANTEAFF
TRBV14,TRBJ1-1,CASSPNRGWATEAFF